Each of the 21 T cell receptor beta chains below was sequenced from the same sample in a study of vaccination effects on CD4 cells after COVID-19. No antigen has been identified for these receptors. Some clones are missing from TCRdb's copy, which holds only in-frame ones; the method was immunoSEQ multiplex PCR. In the table there are approximately 37,000 clones, about four fifths of which are singletons. Subsequent to 10 days of culture, CD4+ T cells were isolated. The source was CD4+ T cells from PBMCs cultured without peptide, collected before COVID-19 vaccination. The receptor source for this set is a human donor who received a COVID-19 vaccine.

The chain has TRBV3-1 (or the pseudogene TRBV3-2) and TRBJ1-1; D perhaps matches TRBD1 (5 bases). Germline V gene data show CDR1 as LGHDT and CDR2 as YNNKEL (reference sequence). The CDR3 extends over 13 amino acids. The V end lost 4 bases, the J end lost 4 bases, and 10 bases lay between the germline ends. The CDR3 protein is CASSRQGPTEAFF. The CDR3 coding sequence is TGTGCCAGCAGCCGCCAGGGACCCACTGAAGCTTTCTTT.

This clone was seen just once. Here the CDR3 DNA reads TGTGCCAGCAGCCAAGGGACTAGAGTCACAGATACGCAGTATTTT. Its protein product is CASSQGTRVTDTQYF. J is TRBJ2-3 and V is TRBV7-9; 8 nucleotides align to TRBD2. The CDR3 consists of 15 residues. The germline CDR1 and CDR2 sequences are SEHNR and FQNEAQ (reference sequence). J was trimmed by 2 bases and V by 5 bases; bases with no gene match: 6.

The gene calls are TRBV6-6 and TRBJ1-4; D possibly corresponds to TRBD1 (5 bases). The CDR3 spans 16 residues. The germline CDR1 and CDR2 sequences are MNHNY and SVGAGI (reference sequence). V was pared by 0 bases and J by 4 bases, with 12 bases between. DNA of the CDR3: TGTGCCAGCAGTTACTCCCCGGGGGGAATTAATGAAAAACTGTTTTTT. Its translation is CASSYSPGGINEKLFF.

The chain is built from TRBV4-2 and TRBJ2-7; a possible D gene is TRBD2 (5 bases). V was pared by 3 bases and J by 9 bases, with 24 bases between. Germline CDR1 is LGHNA and CDR2 is YNFKEQ. CDR3 length: 16 amino acids. The CDR3 protein is CASSQGDTGRIVGQYF. The CDR3 DNA is TGTGCCAGCAGCCAGGGAGATACCGGGCGGATAGTCGGGCAGTACTTC.

The chain uses TRBV7-2 and TRBJ2-7; TRBD1 aligns across 8 bases. Germline trimming cut 3 bases from V and 3 bases from J; bases unmatched to any gene: 7. This CDR3 has 15 amino acids. Germline V gene lookup returns CDR1 SGHTA and CDR2 FQGNSA. The CDR3: CASSLVVGQGYEQYF. CDR3 DNA: TGTGCCAGCAGCTTGGTCGTCGGACAGGGCTACGAGCAGTACTTC. Full variable domain (outside the CDR3, taken from reference TRBV7-2 and TRBJ2-7): GAGVSQSPSNKVTEKGKDVELRCDPISGHTALYWYRQSLGQGLEFLIYFQGNSAPDKSGLPSDRFSAERTGGSVSTLTIQRTQQEDSAVYLCASSLVVGQGYEQYFGPGTRLTVT.

The chain links TRBV30 to TRBJ1-1, with a possible D match to TRBD1 (6 bases). Trimming removed 2 bases from V and 11 bases from J, with 9 bases in between. CDR3 length: 10 amino acids. Germline CDR1 GTSNPN, CDR2 SVGIG (reference sequence). The CDR3 DNA reads TGTGCCTGGAGTAGGGGGATGGCTTTCTTT. Translation: CAWSRGMAFF. The full variable domain, with the rest looked up from reference TRBV30 and TRBJ1-1, is SQTIHQWPATLVQPVGSPLSLECTVEGTSNPNLYWYRQAAGRGLQLLFYSVGIGQISSEVPQNLSASRPQDRQFILSSKKLLLSDSGFYLCAWSRGMAFFGQGTRLTVV.

The rearrangement uses TRBV4-2 and TRBJ1-6, with D possibly being TRBD1 (5 bases). Germline CDR1 LGHNA, CDR2 YNFKEQ. V was trimmed by 3 bases and J by 7 bases, leaving 10 bases between them. The CDR3 length is 14 residues. For the CDR3, the DNA is TGTGCCAGCAGCCACGGGACTGGAAATTCACCCCTCCACTTT. It specifies CASSHGTGNSPLHF.

This chain links TRBV5-4 with TRBJ1-6; D unresolved. This CDR3 has 12 residues. V dropped 1 base and J dropped 6 bases, with 2 bases sitting between them. CDR1 and CDR2 (germline): SGHNT, YYREEE (reference sequence). The CDR3: CASSLSNSPLHF. CDR3 nucleotides: TGTGCCAGCAGCTTGTCTAATTCACCCCTCCACTTT.

This chain links TRBV28 with TRBJ1-2; TRBD1 agrees at 8 bases. J was trimmed by 6 bases and V by 6 bases; bases with no gene match: 6. The germline V gene encodes CDR1 MDHEN and CDR2 SYDVKM. This CDR3 is 13 amino acids long. CDR3 sequence: CASSKGQGNGYTF. In DNA form, the CDR3 reads TGTGCCAGCAGCAAAGGACAGGGCAATGGCTACACCTTC.

The rearrangement joins TRBV25-1 to TRBJ2-2; either TRBD1 or TRBD2 may supply D (7 bases each). The germline V and J ends were trimmed by 4 bases and 4 bases, with 19 bases remaining between them. The CDR3 runs 17 residues. Germline CDR1 is MGHDK and CDR2 is SYGVNS. CDR3 bases: TGTGCCAGCAGTGGGAGGGGGGGACAGATCTTCACCGGGGAGCTGTTTTTT. This gives the protein CASSGRGGQIFTGELFF.

The chain joins TRBV7-2 to TRBJ2-5; tentative D call: TRBD2 (5 bases). This CDR3 spans 14 amino acids. CDR1 and CDR2 from the germline V gene are SGHTA and FQGNSA. Between the trimmed V and J ends, which lost 3 bases and 2 bases, there was a span of 10 bases. The CDR3 sequence: CASSLSTGQETQYF. The DNA of the CDR3 is TGTGCCAGCAGCTTGAGTACGGGACAAGAGACCCAGTACTTC.

The chain joins TRBV4-3 to TRBJ1-2; D is uncertain. Germline lookup yields CDR1 LGHNA and CDR2 YSLEER. V gave up 0 bases and J gave up 2 bases, with 4 bases separating them. The CDR3 is made up of 13 amino acids. The CDR3 bases are TGCGCCAGCAGCCAAGATATCAACTATGGCTACACCTTC. Protein: CASSQDINYGYTF.

This rearrangement joins TRBV25-1 to TRBJ2-7; TRBD1 matches at 10 bases. This CDR3 contains 15 residues. CDR1 MGHDK and CDR2 SYGVNS come from the germline V gene. The V segment lost 8 bases and the J segment 6 bases; nucleotides outside the gene matches: 13. DNA for the CDR3: TGTGCCAGCCATAGTGCCGGACAGGGGGATTCCGAGCAGTACTTC. Translated: CASHSAGQGDSEQYF.

This chain joins TRBV19 and TRBJ1-2, with TRBD1 matching over 7 bases. Germline V lookup: CDR1 LNHDA, CDR2 SQIVND (reference sequence). V lost 5 bases to trimming and J lost 4 bases; unmatched junction nucleotides: 7. The CDR3 covers 14 residues. The CDR3 DNA sequence: TGTGCCAGTAGTTCCAAGGGACAGATCTATGGCTACACCTTC. Translation: CASSSKGQIYGYTF.

The CDR3 bases are TGTGCCAGCAGCTTAGAGGTTTATTCGAATTACAGGAGCTATGGCTACACCTTC. It specifies CASSLEVYSNYRSYGYTF. The J gene is TRBJ1-2, the V gene TRBV7-2; perhaps TRBD1 as D (5 bases). CDR1 and CDR2 (germline): SGHTA, FQGNSA. With 1 base removed from V and 4 bases from J, the gap between germline ends came to 22 bases. The CDR3 totals 18 residues.

This clone was seen only a few times. The chain links TRBV30 to TRBJ1-3; 9 bases are shared with TRBD1. The trim removed 0 bases at V and 0 bases at J, leaving 9 bases unmatched. Per germline, CDR1 GTSNPN and CDR2 SVGIG (reference sequence). The CDR3 contains 18 residues. CDR3 nucleotides: TGTGCCTGGAGTGTATGGGGACAGGGCGGGCGCTCTGGAAACACCATATATTTT. It translates to CAWSVWGQGGRSGNTIYF.

This chain uses TRBV27 with TRBJ2-7; 8 bases line up with TRBD2. Germline V lookup: CDR1 MNHEY, CDR2 SMNVEV (reference sequence). The CDR3 consists of 16 residues. With V trimmed by 1 base and J by 4 bases, 9 bases remained unmatched. This CDR3 reads CASSLLFTSGLYEQYF. The CDR3 bases are TGTGCCAGCAGTTTATTGTTCACTAGCGGCCTTTACGAGCAGTACTTC.

The sample holds one count of this clone. The CDR3 protein is CASSPGASSGELFF. The CDR3 bases are TGTGCCAGCTCACCAGGGGCCTCCTCCGGGGAACTGTTTTTT. The chain combines TRBV18 with TRBJ1-4; possible D gene TRBD1, 5 bases. CDR3 length equals 14 residues. The germline V and J ends were trimmed by 2 bases and 12 bases, with 16 bases remaining between them. Germline V gives CDR1 KGHSH, CDR2 LQKENI.

The rearrangement uses TRBV28 and TRBJ2-5, with D perhaps matching TRBD2 (5 bases). CDR3 length: 17 residues. Trimming left V 7 bases short and J 5 bases short, with 26 bases between. The germline gives CDR1 MDHEN, CDR2 SYDVKM. This CDR3 reads CASTFSPYTRVEETQYF. In DNA form, the CDR3 reads TGTGCCAGCACCTTCTCTCCCTATACTAGGGTGGAGGAGACCCAGTACTTC.

The chain combines TRBV6-5 with TRBJ1-1; no clear D. Trimming shortened V by 7 bases and J by 0 bases, and 15 bases separated the two germline ends. Germline CDR1 MNHEY, CDR2 SVGAGI. The CDR3 runs 15 residues. The CDR3 loop reads CASTPPGKMNTEAFF. The CDR3 DNA sequence: TGTGCCAGCACCCCACCCGGGAAAATGAACACTGAAGCTTTCTTT.

This clone was observed a handful of times. The rearrangement uses TRBV25-1 and TRBJ1-1; the D is unclear. V lost 6 bases to trimming and J lost 4 bases, with 12 bases between them. This CDR3 has 13 residues. Germline V gene sequence: CDR1 MGHDK, CDR2 SYGVNS. CDR3 in DNA: TGTGCCAGCAGCCAAATGGGTGGCACTGAAGCTTTCTTT. This encodes CASSQMGGTEAFF.